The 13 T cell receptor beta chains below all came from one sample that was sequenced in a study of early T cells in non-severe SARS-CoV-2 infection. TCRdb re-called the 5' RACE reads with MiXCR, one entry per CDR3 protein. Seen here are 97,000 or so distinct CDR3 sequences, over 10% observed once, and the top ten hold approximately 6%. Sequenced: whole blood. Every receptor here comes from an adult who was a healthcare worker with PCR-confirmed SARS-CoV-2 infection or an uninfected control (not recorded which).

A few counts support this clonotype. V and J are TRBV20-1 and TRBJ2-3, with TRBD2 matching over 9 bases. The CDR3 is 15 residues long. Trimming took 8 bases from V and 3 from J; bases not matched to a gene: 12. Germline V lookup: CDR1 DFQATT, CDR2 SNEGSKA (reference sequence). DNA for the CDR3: TGCAGTCTGCGCTCGGCGGGAGGGCCTACAGATACGCAGTATTTT. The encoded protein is CSLRSAGGPTDTQYF.

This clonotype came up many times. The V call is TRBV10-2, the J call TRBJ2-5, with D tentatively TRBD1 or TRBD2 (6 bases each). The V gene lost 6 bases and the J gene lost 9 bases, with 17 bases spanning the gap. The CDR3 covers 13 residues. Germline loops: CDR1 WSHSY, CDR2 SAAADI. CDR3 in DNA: TGCGCCAGCAGGGAGGGACACCGTTGGTCCCAGTACTTC. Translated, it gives CASREGHRWSQYF.

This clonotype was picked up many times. The CDR3 reads CSASGHLNNEQFF. CDR3 sequence (DNA): TGCAGTGCTAGCGGCCACTTAAACAATGAGCAGTTCTTC. V and J are TRBV20-1 and TRBJ2-1; D unclear. Germline CDR1 is DFQATT and CDR2 is SNEGSKA (reference sequence). This CDR3 is 13 amino acids long. Trimming took off 3 bases at V and 5 bases at J, with 11 bases between the two ends.

The CDR3 reads CSATEAGAVTDTQYF. In nucleotides, the CDR3 is TGCAGTGCCACTGAAGCGGGAGCTGTAACAGATACGCAGTATTTT. The chain has TRBV20-1 and TRBJ2-3; 8 bases are shared with TRBD2. V lost 6 bases, J lost 3 bases, and 11 bases stayed unmatched. There are 15 residues in the CDR3. Germline CDR1 and CDR2: DFQATT and SNEGSKA (reference sequence).

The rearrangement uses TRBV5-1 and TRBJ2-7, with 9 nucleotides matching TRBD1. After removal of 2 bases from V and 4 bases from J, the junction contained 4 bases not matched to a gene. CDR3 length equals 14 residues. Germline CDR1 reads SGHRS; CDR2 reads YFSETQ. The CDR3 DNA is TGCGCCAGCAGCTTTAGGACAGGGGATTACGAGCAGTACTTC. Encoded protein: CASSFRTGDYEQYF.

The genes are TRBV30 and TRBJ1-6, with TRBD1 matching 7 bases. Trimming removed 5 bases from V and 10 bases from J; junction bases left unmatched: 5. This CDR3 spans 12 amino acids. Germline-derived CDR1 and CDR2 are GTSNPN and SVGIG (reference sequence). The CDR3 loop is CAWDQGDSPLHF. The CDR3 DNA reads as TGTGCCTGGGACCAGGGGGACTCACCCCTCCACTTT.

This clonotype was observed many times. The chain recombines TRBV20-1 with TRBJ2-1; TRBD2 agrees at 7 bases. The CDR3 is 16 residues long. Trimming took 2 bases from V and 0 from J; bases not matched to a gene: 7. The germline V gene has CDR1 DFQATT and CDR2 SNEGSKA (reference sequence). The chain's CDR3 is CSARSLAGRSYNEQFF. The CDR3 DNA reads TGCAGTGCTAGAAGCTTAGCGGGCCGCTCCTACAATGAGCAGTTCTTC.

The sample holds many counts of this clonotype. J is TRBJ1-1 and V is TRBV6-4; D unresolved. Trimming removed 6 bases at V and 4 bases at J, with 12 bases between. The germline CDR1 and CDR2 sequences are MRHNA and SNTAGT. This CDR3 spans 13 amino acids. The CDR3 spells CASSERWGTEAFF. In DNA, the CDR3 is TGTGCCAGCAGCGAAAGGTGGGGCACTGAAGCTTTCTTT.

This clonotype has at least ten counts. CDR3 bases: TGTGCCAGCAGCTTAGAGGGGGCAGATACGCAGTATTTT. Translated, it gives CASSLEGADTQYF. The V and J genes are TRBV2 and TRBJ2-3, with D tentatively TRBD1 (6 bases). This CDR3 contains 13 residues. The V gene lost 6 bases and the J gene lost 4 bases, with 11 bases spanning the gap. The germline CDR1 and CDR2 sequences are SNHLY and FYNNEI.

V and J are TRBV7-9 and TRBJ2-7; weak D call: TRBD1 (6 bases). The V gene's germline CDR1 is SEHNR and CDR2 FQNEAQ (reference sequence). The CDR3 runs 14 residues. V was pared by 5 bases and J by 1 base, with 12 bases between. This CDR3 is CASSPSGHSYEQYF. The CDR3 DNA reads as TGTGCCAGCAGCCCCTCGGGACATTCCTACGAGCAGTACTTC.

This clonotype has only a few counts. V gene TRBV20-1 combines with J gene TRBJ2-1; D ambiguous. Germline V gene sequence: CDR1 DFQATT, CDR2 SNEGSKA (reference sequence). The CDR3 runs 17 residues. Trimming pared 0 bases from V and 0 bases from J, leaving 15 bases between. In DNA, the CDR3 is TGCAGTGCTAGAGATCTCGGCGAACTCGGCTCCTACAATGAGCAGTTCTTC. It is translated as CSARDLGELGSYNEQFF.

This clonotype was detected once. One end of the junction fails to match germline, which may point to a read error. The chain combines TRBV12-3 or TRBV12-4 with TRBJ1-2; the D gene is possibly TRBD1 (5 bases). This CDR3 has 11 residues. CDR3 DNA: TGTGCCATCGCGGGGGACTATGGCTACATCTTC. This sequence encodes CAIAGDYGYIF.

The CDR3 coding sequence is TGCGCCAGCAGCTTGGAGGCCAGGGCCACTGGCTACACCTTC. It encodes CASSLEARATGYTF. The rearrangement links TRBV5-1 to TRBJ1-2, with D possibly TRBD1 on 5 matching bases. Germline CDR1 SGHRS, CDR2 YFSETQ. This CDR3 is built from 14 residues. The V end lost 0 bases, the J end lost 7 bases, and 13 bases lay between the germline ends. The full variable domain, its missing parts supplied by reference TRBV5-1 and TRBJ1-2, is KAGVTQTPRYLIKTRGQQVTLSCSPISGHRSVSWYQQTPGQGLQFLFEYFSETQRNKGNFPGRFSGRQFSNSRSEMNVSTLELGDSALYLCASSLEARATGYTFGSGTRLTVV.